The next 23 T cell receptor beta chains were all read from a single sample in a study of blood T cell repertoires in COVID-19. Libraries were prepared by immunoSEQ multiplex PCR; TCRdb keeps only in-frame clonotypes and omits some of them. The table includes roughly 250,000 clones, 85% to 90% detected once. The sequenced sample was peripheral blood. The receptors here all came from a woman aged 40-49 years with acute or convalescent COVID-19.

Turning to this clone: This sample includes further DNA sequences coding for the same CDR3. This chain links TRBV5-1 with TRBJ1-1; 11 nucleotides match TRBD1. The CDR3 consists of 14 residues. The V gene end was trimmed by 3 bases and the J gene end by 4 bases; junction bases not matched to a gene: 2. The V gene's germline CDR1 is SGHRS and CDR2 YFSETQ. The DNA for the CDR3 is TGCGCCAGCAGCTGGGGACAGGGGGGCACTGAAGCTTTCTTT. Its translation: CASSWGQGGTEAFF.

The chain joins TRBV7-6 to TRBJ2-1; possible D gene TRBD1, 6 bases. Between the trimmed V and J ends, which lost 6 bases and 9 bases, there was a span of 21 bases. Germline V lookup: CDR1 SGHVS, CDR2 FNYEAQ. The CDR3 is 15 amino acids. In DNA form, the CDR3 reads TGTGCCAGCAGACACAAATTCGACAGGTCCGGTGAGCAGTTCTTC. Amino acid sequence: CASRHKFDRSGEQFF.

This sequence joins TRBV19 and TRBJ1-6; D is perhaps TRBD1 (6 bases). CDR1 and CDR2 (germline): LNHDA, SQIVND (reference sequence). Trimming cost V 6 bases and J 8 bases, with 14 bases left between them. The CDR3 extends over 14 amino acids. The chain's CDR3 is CASRPTGGHSPLHF. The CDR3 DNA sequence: TGTGCCAGTAGACCGACAGGTGGCCATTCACCCCTCCACTTT. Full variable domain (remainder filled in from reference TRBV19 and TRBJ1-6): DGGITQSPKYLFRKEGQNVTLSCEQNLNHDAMYWYRQDPGQGLRLIYYSQIVNDFQKGDIAEGYSVSREKKESFPLTVTSAQKNPTAFYLCASRPTGGHSPLHFGNGTRLTVT.

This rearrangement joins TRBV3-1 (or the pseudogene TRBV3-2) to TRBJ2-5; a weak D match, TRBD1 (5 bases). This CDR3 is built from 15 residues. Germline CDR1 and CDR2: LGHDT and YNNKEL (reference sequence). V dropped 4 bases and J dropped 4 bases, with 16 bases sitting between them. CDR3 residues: CASSPTLDSLETQYF. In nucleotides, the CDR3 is TGTGCCAGCAGCCCGACCCTCGACAGTTTAGAGACCCAGTACTTC.

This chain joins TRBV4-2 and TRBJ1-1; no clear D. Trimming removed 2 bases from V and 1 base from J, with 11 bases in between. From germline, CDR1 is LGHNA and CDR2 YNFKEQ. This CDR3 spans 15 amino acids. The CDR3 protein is CASSQTDSWNTEAFF. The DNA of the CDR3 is TGTGCCAGCAGCCAAACCGACTCATGGAACACTGAAGCTTTCTTT.

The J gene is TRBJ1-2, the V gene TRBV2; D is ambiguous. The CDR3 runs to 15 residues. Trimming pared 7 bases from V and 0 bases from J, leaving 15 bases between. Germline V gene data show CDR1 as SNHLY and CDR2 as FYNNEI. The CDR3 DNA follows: TGTGCCAGCATCTATTGGCCAGACTCTAACTATGGCTACACCTTC. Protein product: CASIYWPDSNYGYTF.

The CDR3, as DNA: TGTGCTAGTGGTTTGGCCCGGACAGGGTCTAGCAATCAGCCCCAGCATTTT. This codes for CASGLARTGSSNQPQHF. The chain has TRBV12-5 and TRBJ1-5, with 8 bases aligning to TRBD1. In germline, CDR1 is LGHNT, CDR2 FRNRAP. V gave up 1 base and J gave up 0 bases; unmatched junction bases: 5. This CDR3 spans 17 amino acids.

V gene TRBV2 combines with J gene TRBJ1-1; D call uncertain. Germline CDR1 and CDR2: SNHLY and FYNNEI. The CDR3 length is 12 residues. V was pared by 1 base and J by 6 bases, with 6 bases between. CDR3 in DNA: TGTGCCAGCAGTGAAGGGAGCCCTGAAGCTTTCTTT. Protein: CASSEGSPEAFF.

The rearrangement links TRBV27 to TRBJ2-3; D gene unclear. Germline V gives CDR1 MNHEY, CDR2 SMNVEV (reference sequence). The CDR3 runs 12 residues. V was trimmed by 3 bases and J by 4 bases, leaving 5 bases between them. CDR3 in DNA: TGTGCCAGCAGTTTTCCTCCAGATACGCAGTATTTT. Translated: CASSFPPDTQYF.

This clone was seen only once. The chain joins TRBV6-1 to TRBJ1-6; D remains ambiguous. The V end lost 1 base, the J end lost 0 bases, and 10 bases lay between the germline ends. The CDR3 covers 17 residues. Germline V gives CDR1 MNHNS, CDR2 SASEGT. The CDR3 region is CASSEGRRSSYNSPLHF. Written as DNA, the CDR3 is TGTGCCAGCAGTGAAGGACGTAGGAGCTCCTATAATTCACCCCTCCACTTT.

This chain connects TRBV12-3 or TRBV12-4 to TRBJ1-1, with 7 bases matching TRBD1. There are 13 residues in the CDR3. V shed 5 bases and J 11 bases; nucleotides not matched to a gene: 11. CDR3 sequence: CASSEGTATRAFF. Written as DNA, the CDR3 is TGTGCCAGCAGTGAGGGGACAGCCACTCGTGCTTTCTTT.

This CDR3 is CASSEGGFYGYTF. Written as DNA, the CDR3 is TGTGCCAGCAGTGAAGGAGGGTTCTATGGCTACACCTTC. This chain connects TRBV6-1 to TRBJ1-2; D is ambiguous. There are 13 residues in the CDR3. Trimming left V 1 base short and J 4 bases short, with 7 bases between. Germline values: CDR1 MNHNS, CDR2 SASEGT.

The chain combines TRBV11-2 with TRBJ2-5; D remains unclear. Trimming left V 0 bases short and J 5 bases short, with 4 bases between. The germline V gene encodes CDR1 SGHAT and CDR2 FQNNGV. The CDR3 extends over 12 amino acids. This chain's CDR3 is CASSLDRETQYF. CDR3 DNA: TGTGCCAGCAGCTTAGATCGGGAGACCCAGTACTTC. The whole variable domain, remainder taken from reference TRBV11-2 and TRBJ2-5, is EAGVAQSPRYKIIEKRQSVAFWCNPISGHATLYWYQQILGQGPKLLIQFQNNGVVDDSQLPKDRFSAERLKGVDSTLKIQPAKLEDSAVYLCASSLDRETQYFGPGTRLLVL.

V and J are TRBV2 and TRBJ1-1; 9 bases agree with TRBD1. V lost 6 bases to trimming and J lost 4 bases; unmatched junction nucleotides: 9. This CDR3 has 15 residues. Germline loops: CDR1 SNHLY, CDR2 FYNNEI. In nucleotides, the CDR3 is TGTGCCAGCAGGGGACCGGGACAGGGAGGCACTGAAGCTTTCTTT. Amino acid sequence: CASRGPGQGGTEAFF. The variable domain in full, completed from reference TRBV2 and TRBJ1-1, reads EPEVTQTPSHQVTQMGQEVILRCVPISNHLYFYWYRQILGQKVEFLVSFYNNEISEKSEIFDDQFSVERPDGSNFTLKIRSTKLEDSAMYFCASRGPGQGGTEAFFGQGTRLTVV.

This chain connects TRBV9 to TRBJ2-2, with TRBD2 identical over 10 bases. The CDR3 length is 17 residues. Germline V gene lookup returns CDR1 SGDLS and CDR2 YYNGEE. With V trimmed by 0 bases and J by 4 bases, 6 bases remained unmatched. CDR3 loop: CASSVGWGLATTGELFF. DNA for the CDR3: TGTGCCAGCAGCGTAGGTTGGGGACTAGCGACCACCGGGGAGCTGTTTTTT.

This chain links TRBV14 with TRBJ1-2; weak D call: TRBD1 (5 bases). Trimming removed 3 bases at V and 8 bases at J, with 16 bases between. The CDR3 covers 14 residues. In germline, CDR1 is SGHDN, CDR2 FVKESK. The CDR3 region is CASSHSQGLGGYTF. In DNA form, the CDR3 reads TGTGCCAGCAGCCATTCCCAGGGCTTGGGAGGCTACACCTTC. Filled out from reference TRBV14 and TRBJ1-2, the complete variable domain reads EAGVTQFPSHSVIEKGQTVTLRCDPISGHDNLYWYRRVMGKEIKFLLHFVKESKQDESGMPNNRFLAERTGGTYSTLKVQPAELEDSGVYFCASSHSQGLGGYTFGSGTRLTVV.

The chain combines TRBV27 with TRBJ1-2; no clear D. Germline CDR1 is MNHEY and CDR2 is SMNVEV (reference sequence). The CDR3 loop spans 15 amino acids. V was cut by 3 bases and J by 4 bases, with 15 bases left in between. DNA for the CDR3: TGTGCCAGCAGTTTCTCAGGTTATGATTTCTATGGCTACACCTTC. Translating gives CASSFSGYDFYGYTF.

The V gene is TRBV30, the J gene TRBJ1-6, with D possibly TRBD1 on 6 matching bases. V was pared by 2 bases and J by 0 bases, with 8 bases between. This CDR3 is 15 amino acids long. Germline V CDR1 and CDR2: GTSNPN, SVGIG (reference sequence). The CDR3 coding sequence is TGTGCCTGGAGTACAGGGAGCTCCTATAATTCACCCCTCCACTTT. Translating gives CAWSTGSSYNSPLHF. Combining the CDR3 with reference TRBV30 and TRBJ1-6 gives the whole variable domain SQTIHQWPATLVQPVGSPLSLECTVEGTSNPNLYWYRQAAGRGLQLLFYSVGIGQISSEVPQNLSASRPQDRQFILSSKKLLLSDSGFYLCAWSTGSSYNSPLHFGNGTRLTVT.

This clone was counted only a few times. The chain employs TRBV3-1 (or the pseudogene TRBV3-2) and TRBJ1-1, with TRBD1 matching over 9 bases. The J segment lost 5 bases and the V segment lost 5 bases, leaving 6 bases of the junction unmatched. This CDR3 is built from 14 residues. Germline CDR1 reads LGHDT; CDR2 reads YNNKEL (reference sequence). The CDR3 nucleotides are TGTGCCAGCAGCGTAGGACAGGGGAGAACTGAAGCTTTCTTT. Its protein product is CASSVGQGRTEAFF.

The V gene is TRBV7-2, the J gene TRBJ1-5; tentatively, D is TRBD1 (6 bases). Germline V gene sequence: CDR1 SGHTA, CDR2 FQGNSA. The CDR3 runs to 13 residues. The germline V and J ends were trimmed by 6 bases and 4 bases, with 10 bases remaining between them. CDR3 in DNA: TGTGCCAGCAGTCAAACAGGGAATCAGCCCCAGCATTTT. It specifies CASSQTGNQPQHF.

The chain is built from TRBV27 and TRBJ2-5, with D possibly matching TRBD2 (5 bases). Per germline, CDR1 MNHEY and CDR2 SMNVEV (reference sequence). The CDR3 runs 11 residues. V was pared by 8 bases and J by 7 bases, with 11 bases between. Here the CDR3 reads CASLEGGTQYF. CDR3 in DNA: TGTGCCAGCCTGGAAGGAGGGACCCAGTACTTC.

CDR3 sequence (DNA): TGTGCCTGGACAGGGGTCATGAACACTGAAGCTTTCTTT. It codes for CAWTGVMNTEAFF. This chain uses TRBV30 with TRBJ1-1, with D tentatively TRBD1 (6 bases). V was trimmed by 4 bases and J by 0 bases, leaving 9 bases between them. Germline loops: CDR1 GTSNPN, CDR2 SVGIG (reference sequence). The CDR3 spans 13 residues.

DNA of the CDR3: TGTGCCAGCAGCTTATATCCTTACTCTGGAAACACCATATATTTT. The encoded protein is CASSLYPYSGNTIYF. V is TRBV7-3 and J is TRBJ1-3; D uncertain. This CDR3 has 15 residues. V was cut by 2 bases and J by 0 bases, with 8 bases left in between. Looked up from germline, CDR1 is SGHTA and CDR2 is FQGTGA.